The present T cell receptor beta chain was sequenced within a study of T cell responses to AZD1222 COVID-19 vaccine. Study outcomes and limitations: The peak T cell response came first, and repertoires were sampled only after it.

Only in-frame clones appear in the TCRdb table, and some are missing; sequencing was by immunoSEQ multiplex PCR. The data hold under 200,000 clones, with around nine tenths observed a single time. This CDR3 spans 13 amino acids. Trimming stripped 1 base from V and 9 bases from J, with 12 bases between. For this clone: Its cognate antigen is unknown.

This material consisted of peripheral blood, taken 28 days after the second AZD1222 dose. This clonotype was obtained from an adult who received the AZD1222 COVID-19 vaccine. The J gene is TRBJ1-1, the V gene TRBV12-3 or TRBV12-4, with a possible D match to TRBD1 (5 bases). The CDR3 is CASSLGEGTKAFF. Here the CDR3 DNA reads TGTGCCAGCAGTTTAGGAGAAGGGACGAAAGCTTTCTTT.